These 15 T cell receptor beta chains were all obtained from the same sample, sequenced in a study of response to subunit inactivated influenza vaccine. Each CDR3 protein is one row after TCRdb ran MiXCR on the RT-PCR reads. The data contain around 760,000 distinct CDR3 sequences, about 15% of them singletons. Here the sequenced sample was PBMCs from blood, taken 14 to 15 days before vaccination. These receptors were collected from a man aged 50 to 59 who received an inactivated influenza vaccine.

This chain joins TRBV7-2 and TRBJ1-5; 7 bases are a match to TRBD1. Germline lookup yields CDR1 SGHTA and CDR2 FQGNSA. The CDR3 loop spans 16 amino acids. J was trimmed by 4 bases and V by 4 bases; bases with no gene match: 10. The CDR3 region is CASSYQGVGVNQPQHF. The CDR3 nucleotides read TGTGCCAGCAGCTACCAGGGGGTCGGGGTAAATCAGCCCCAGCATTTT. The variable domain in full, completed from reference TRBV7-2 and TRBJ1-5, reads GAGVSQSPSNKVTEKGKDVELRCDPISGHTALYWYRQSLGQGLEFLIYFQGNSAPDKSGLPSDRFSAERTGGSVSTLTIQRTQQEDSAVYLCASSYQGVGVNQPQHFGDGTRLSIL.

The V call is TRBV20-1, the J call TRBJ1-5; D unresolved. CDR1 and CDR2 from the germline V gene are DFQATT and SNEGSKA (reference sequence). The CDR3 is made up of 14 amino acids. V shed 1 base and J shed 4 bases, with 11 bases lying between them. CDR3 DNA: TGCAGTGCTAGAGTAGGGAACCCTAATCAGCCCCAGCATTTT. The encoded protein is CSARVGNPNQPQHF.

This clonotype was counted only a few times. This chain joins TRBV10-3 and TRBJ2-2; perhaps TRBD1 as D (6 bases). Germline V CDR1 and CDR2: ENHRY, SYGVKD. The CDR3 totals 15 residues. Trimming left V 11 bases short and J 2 bases short, with 18 bases between. The CDR3 is CAGNSRGPNTGELFF. For the CDR3, the DNA is TGTGCCGGAAATTCCAGGGGACCAAACACCGGGGAGCTGTTTTTT.

J is TRBJ2-3 and V is TRBV10-3; 7 nucleotides agree with TRBD2. Unmatched junction bases numbered 5, after V lost 0 bases and J lost 2 bases. This CDR3 has 16 amino acids. Looked up from germline, CDR1 is ENHRY and CDR2 is SYGVKD. The CDR3 is CAISESLAGITDTQYF. CDR3 nucleotides: TGTGCCATCAGTGAGTCGTTAGCGGGCATCACAGATACGCAGTATTTT.

This clonotype has a handful of counts. The chain employs TRBV12-3 or TRBV12-4 and TRBJ2-1; 10 bases agree with TRBD2. J was trimmed by 3 bases and V by 6 bases; bases with no gene match: 2. CDR3 length: 14 amino acids. The chain's CDR3 is CASRSSGSYNEQFF. The DNA of the CDR3 is TGTGCCAGCAGGTCTAGCGGGAGCTACAATGAGCAGTTCTTC.

This clonotype was observed a few times. The chain uses TRBV29-1 and TRBJ2-7; D unresolved. Per the germline V gene, CDR1 is SQVTM and CDR2 is ANQGSEA. The CDR3 consists of 14 residues. V was pared by 4 bases and J by 1 base, with 14 bases between. CDR3 bases: TGCAGCGTTGGGCCAGTTCAAGGGTCCTACGAGCAGTACTTC. Its protein is CSVGPVQGSYEQYF.

This clonotype came up a few times. The rearrangement uses TRBV28 and TRBJ2-7, with D hard to call. Germline V gene sequence: CDR1 MDHEN, CDR2 SYDVKM. This CDR3 comprises 12 residues. Trimming pared 6 bases from V and 3 bases from J, leaving 9 bases between. The CDR3: CASSPPFYEQYF. Written as DNA, the CDR3 is TGTGCCAGCAGCCCCCCCTTCTACGAGCAGTACTTC.

This clonotype was observed a handful of times. The CDR3 DNA reads TGCAGTGCTAGAGTGGGGACGGCGAACACCGGGGAGCTGTTTTTT. Translating it yields CSARVGTANTGELFF. This chain connects TRBV20-1 to TRBJ2-2; D may correspond to TRBD1 or TRBD2 (5 bases each). V dropped 1 base and J dropped 0 bases, with 9 bases sitting between them. The CDR3 contains 15 residues. Germline CDR1 is DFQATT and CDR2 is SNEGSKA (reference sequence).

This clonotype has a handful of counts. The chain couples TRBV12-3 or TRBV12-4 to TRBJ2-1; D perhaps matches TRBD1 (5 bases). The CDR3 sequence is 15 residues long. Trimming removed 0 bases at V and 7 bases at J, with 13 bases between. As DNA, the CDR3 is TGTGCCAGCAGTTTAGCCCAGGGATATGGGAATGAGCAGTTCTTC. Residues: CASSLAQGYGNEQFF.

The table lists this clonotype with a count of one. A much larger clone differs by one base, so this may be a read error. The rearrangement joins TRBV29-1 to TRBJ2-1; 7 bases line up with TRBD2. Germline-derived CDR1 and CDR2 are SQVTM and ANQGSEA. The CDR3 covers 15 residues. CDR3 DNA: TGCAACGGTCCCAGAGGGCTAGCGGATTACAATGAGCAGTTCTTC. Translation gives CNGPRGLADYNEQFF.

This clonotype was counted ten times or more. The chain recombines TRBV5-1 with TRBJ2-7, with D unresolved. This CDR3 has 14 amino acids. Germline V lookup: CDR1 SGHRS, CDR2 YFSETQ. Trimming cost V 0 bases and J 1 base, with 8 bases left between them. The CDR3 region is CASSLVSGSYEQYF. CDR3 DNA sequence: TGCGCCAGCAGCTTGGTTTCCGGATCCTACGAGCAGTACTTC.

In this sample, this clonotype turned up a few times. This sequence joins TRBV7-9 and TRBJ1-2, with 8 bases aligning to TRBD1. V trimming: 6 bases; J trimming: 3 bases; junction bases outside the gene matches: 6. The CDR3 runs 14 residues. Germline V gives CDR1 SEHNR, CDR2 FQNEAQ (reference sequence). CDR3 residues: CASRKTGADYGYTF. CDR3 nucleotide sequence: TGTGCCAGCAGAAAGACAGGGGCCGACTATGGCTACACCTTC.

V gene TRBV7-2 combines with J gene TRBJ1-1; D is uncertain. The germline V gene has CDR1 SGHTA and CDR2 FQGNSA. CDR3 length: 14 residues. V lost 5 bases to trimming and J lost 3 bases, with 13 bases between them. DNA of the CDR3: TGTGCCAGCAGCCGGCAGTCCGGGGACACTGAAGCTTTCTTT. Its protein is CASSRQSGDTEAFF.

The chain is built from TRBV12-3 or TRBV12-4 and TRBJ2-7; no definite D call. This CDR3 is 12 amino acids long. V dropped 2 bases and J dropped 4 bases, with 6 bases sitting between them. This CDR3 is CASSLHYYEQYF. The CDR3 DNA reads as TGTGCCAGCAGTTTACACTATTACGAGCAGTACTTC.

This clonotype was detected a few times. This chain uses TRBV4-1 with TRBJ1-5, with 7 bases identical to TRBD1. The junction had 11 bases not matched to a gene; V was cut back by 6 bases and J by 9 bases. The germline V gene encodes CDR1 MGHRA and CDR2 YSYEKL. CDR3 length equals 14 residues. CDR3 nucleotide sequence: TGCGCCAGCAGTTCGGGACAGCCCCAATTGCCCCAGCATTTT. This sequence encodes CASSSGQPQLPQHF.